This is a list of T cell receptor beta chains from one sample in a study of shared clonotypes between healthy human individuals. The assay was immunoSEQ multiplex PCR, and TCRdb's table has in-frame clones only and misses some. The table shows around 2.5 million clones, with more than 85% occurring only once. The specimen was naive CD4+ T cells from PBMCs. These receptors originate from a man between 18 and 29 years old in good health. Some clones in this sample may be carry-over from other donors' samples. The CDR3 runs from the conserved cysteine through the conserved F or W. A D gene is named only where the DNA matches it firmly. Clone size, where shown, is once, few, many, or a class for clones that have expanded.

cdr3_nt cdr3_aa d_call j_call cdr3_length v_call clone_size
TGTGCCAGCAGCGTATGGGCTAGCGGAACCACAGATACGCAGTATTTT CASSVWASGTTDTQYF TRBD2 TRBJ2-3 16 TRBV9 NA
TGTGCCAGCAGCTTGGTTTCGGGAACCCAGTACTTC CASSLVSGTQYF NA TRBJ2-5 12 TRBV5-8 NA
TGCAGTGGTGAATGGGGCACTGAAGCTTTCTTT CSGEWGTEAFF NA TRBJ1-1 11 TRBV20-1 NA
TGTGCCAGTAGTACCTTCTCCCAGAGGGGATCGACTAATGAAAAACTGTTTTTT CASSTFSQRGSTNEKLFF NA TRBJ1-4 18 TRBV19 NA
TGCGCCAGCAGCTCTGGGGATACCGGGACCTTAGACGGGGAGCTGTTTTTT CASSSGDTGTLDGELFF NA TRBJ2-2 17 TRBV5-1 NA
TGCGCCAGCAGCCTCGGACTAGCGACCTACAATGAGCAGTTCTTC CASSLGLATYNEQFF TRBD2 TRBJ2-1 15 TRBV5-1 once
TGTGCCAGCAGCCCTCCGAGGCTAGCGGGAGGTGAGCAGTTCTTC CASSPPRLAGGEQFF NA TRBJ2-1 15 TRBV12-1 NA
TGTGCCAGCAGCCCAGAGGGGCAGGCTTATCAGCCCCAGCATTTT CASSPEGQAYQPQHF NA TRBJ1-5 15 TRBV7-2 NA
TGTGCCAGCAGCTTGGCACAGGGGGCTGCAGGGACCCAGTACTTC CASSLAQGAAGTQYF TRBD1 TRBJ2-5 15 TRBV5-8 NA
TGTGCCAGCAGCTTCCTTCTAGCGGGAAGCACAGATACGCAGTATTTT CASSFLLAGSTDTQYF TRBD2 TRBJ2-3 16 TRBV11-1 NA
TGCGCCAGCAGCTTGGTGGCGGGGGGATACAATGAGCAGTTCTTC CASSLVAGGYNEQFF TRBD2 TRBJ2-1 15 TRBV5-1 NA
TGCGCCAGCAGCTTTACAGGGGACTACGAGCAGTACTTC CASSFTGDYEQYF TRBD1 TRBJ2-7 13 TRBV5-1 NA
TGCAGCGTCTGGGACAGGGGCAAAGGGGAGACCCAGTACTTC CSVWDRGKGETQYF TRBD1 TRBJ2-5 14 TRBV29-1 once
TGTGCCAGCAGCCCGAGGCGGGGGACAGGATCCTCTGGGGCCAACGTCCTGACTTTC CASSPRRGTGSSGANVLTF NA TRBJ2-6 19 TRBV7-2 NA
TGTGCCAGCTCGGCCAGGAGGGCCCAAGAATTGGAGCAGTACTTC CASSARRAQELEQYF NA TRBJ2-7 15 TRBV18 NA
TGTGCCAGCAGTGAATGGGGGGCAGGGGGCTACGAGCAGTACTTC CASSEWGAGGYEQYF NA TRBJ2-7 15 TRBV25-1 NA
TGTGCCAGCACCCGAGGGTTAGGGGCTTTCTTT CASTRGLGAFF NA TRBJ1-1 11 TRBV5-8 NA
TGTGCCAGCAAGACAGAGCTGAACACTGAAGCTTTCTTT CASKTELNTEAFF NA TRBJ1-1 13 TRBV6-1 NA
TGCGCCAGCAGTCAAGGAGAACAGGGGATCCAAGAGACCCAGTACTTC CASSQGEQGIQETQYF TRBD1 TRBJ2-5 16 TRBV23-1 once
TGTGCCAGCAGTTTTGGAGGGAAAGAGACCCAGTACTTC CASSFGGKETQYF NA TRBJ2-5 13 TRBV28 NA
TGTGCCAGCAGTTTAGGGACAGGGTCTCGGCAGTACTTC CASSLGTGSRQYF TRBD1 TRBJ2-7 13 TRBV28 NA
TGTGCCAGCAGCGTAGTAACTAATGGTAGGGAGACCCAGTACTTC CASSVVTNGRETQYF NA TRBJ2-5 15 TRBV9 once
TGTGCCAGCAGTGAGAGGGGTTCTGGCAATGAGCAGTTCTTC CASSERGSGNEQFF NA TRBJ2-1 14 TRBV25-1 NA
TGTGCCAGCAACCGAGGGCGGGAGACCCACAATGAGCAGTTCTTC CASNRGRETHNEQFF TRBD2 TRBJ2-1 15 TRBV6-4 NA
TGTGCCACCAGCAGGAAAGGACTAGCGCCAAATGAGCAGTTCTTC CATSRKGLAPNEQFF TRBD2 TRBJ2-1 15 TRBV15 NA
TGTGCCAGCAGCTCATTCGGCCGGGGCGGGAACACTGAAGCTTTCTTT CASSSFGRGGNTEAFF NA TRBJ1-1 16 TRBV7-9 once
TGTGCCTGGAGTGTAAACCCGAATCAGCCCCAGCATTTT CAWSVNPNQPQHF NA TRBJ1-5 13 TRBV30 NA
TGTGCCAGCTCGCCCGGCACCGGGACCGGGGGAGGGGAGCTGTTTTTT CASSPGTGTGGGELFF NA TRBJ2-2 16 TRBV5-4 NA
TGTGCCAGCAGTGTTACCAATCAGCCCCAGCATTTT CASSVTNQPQHF NA TRBJ1-5 12 TRBV6-1 NA
TGTGCCAGCAGCGACAGGGGTGGCGAGCAGTACTTC CASSDRGGEQYF TRBD1 TRBJ2-7 12 TRBV2 NA
TGCAGCGTCGACGCGACTGGCTCCTACGAGCAGTACTTC CSVDATGSYEQYF NA TRBJ2-7 13 TRBV29-1 NA
TGCGCCAGCAGCCTCGACGGGACAGGGTTAAGAAACACCATATATTTT CASSLDGTGLRNTIYF TRBD1 TRBJ1-3 16 TRBV5-1 NA
TGTGCCAGCTCACCGGGACCGGGAGAGAACACTGAAGCTTTCTTT CASSPGPGENTEAFF NA TRBJ1-1 15 TRBV18 NA
TGTGCCAGCAGCCCCTTCCTAGCGGGAGCCGAGACCCAGTACTTC CASSPFLAGAETQYF TRBD2 TRBJ2-5 15 TRBV14 NA
TGTGCCAGTAGGGGGGGGGTAGGTCAGCCCCAGCATTTT CASRGGVGQPQHF NA TRBJ1-5 13 TRBV19 NA
TGTGCCAGCAGCCAGATCGAAGGGGGCTACACCTTC CASSQIEGGYTF NA TRBJ1-2 12 TRBV28 NA
TGTGCCAGCAGGGGCGGGACAACCCAAACCACCGGGGAGCTGTTTTTT CASRGGTTQTTGELFF NA TRBJ2-2 16 TRBV2 NA
TGCAGCGTTGAAGGGCAGGGGGGCTCCTACGAGCAGTACTTC CSVEGQGGSYEQYF NA TRBJ2-7 14 TRBV29-1 NA
TGTGCCAGTAGTTACTCGCCTAGCGCCGCCGATACGCAGTATTTT CASSYSPSAADTQYF NA TRBJ2-3 15 TRBV19 NA
TGCAGATATCAGAACACTGAAGCTTTCTTT CRYQNTEAFF NA TRBJ1-1 10 TRBV20-1 NA
TGTGCCAGCAGCTTAGAGGGGAAGCAGTACTTC CASSLEGKQYF NA TRBJ2-7 11 TRBV28 NA
TGTGCCAGCGGACCGGGCGAAGGGTATAGAGACGAGCAGTACTTC CASGPGEGYRDEQYF NA TRBJ2-7 15 TRBV5-6 NA
TGTGCCAGCACAATGCCCAGAGGTGCAGAGAGGAACACTGAAGCTTTCTTT CASTMPRGAERNTEAFF NA TRBJ1-1 17 TRBV28 NA
TGCGCCAGCAAACCCGTTTTGTCTGGACAGCACATGAACACTGAAGCTTTCTTT CASKPVLSGQHMNTEAFF NA TRBJ1-1 18 TRBV23-1 NA
TGTGCCAGCAGTTCCAAGGGAGACACCTACGAGCAGTACTTC CASSSKGDTYEQYF NA TRBJ2-7 14 TRBV28 once
TGTGCCAGCAGCAAATATACGACTAGCGGGAAGGGCGGGGAGCTGTTTTTT CASSKYTTSGKGGELFF TRBD2 TRBJ2-2 17 TRBV9 NA
TGCAGCGTTTTAGCAGTGAACACTGAAGCTTTCTTT CSVLAVNTEAFF NA TRBJ1-1 12 TRBV29-1 NA
TGTGCCAGCAGCCCGGGACAGGGCACAGATACGCAGTATTTT CASSPGQGTDTQYF TRBD1 TRBJ2-3 14 TRBV7-7 NA
TGTGCCAGCAGCCCCCTGGGACAGGGGGCGAACGAGCAGTACTTC CASSPLGQGANEQYF TRBD1 TRBJ2-7 15 TRBV9 once
TGTGCCAGCTCACCCCAGCAGGGGGAAAAGCCCCAGCATTTT CASSPQQGEKPQHF TRBD1 TRBJ1-5 14 TRBV18 NA
TGTGCCAGCAGCCAGACAGGGGGCACTTTCTTT CASSQTGGTFF TRBD1 TRBJ1-1 11 TRBV6-5 NA
TGTGCCAGCAGCTTGGGCAGTAACACCGGGGAGCTGTTTTTT CASSLGSNTGELFF NA TRBJ2-2 14 TRBV7-3 NA
TGCGCCAGCAGCCATCCACTCAACTACGAGCAGTACTTC CASSHPLNYEQYF NA TRBJ2-7 13 TRBV4-1 NA
TGTGCCAGCAAGGGAGGGTATCAGCCCCAGCATTTT CASKGGYQPQHF NA TRBJ1-5 12 TRBV28 few
TGTGCCAGCAGTGTACAGGAGCTCACCGGGGAGCTGTTTTTT CASSVQELTGELFF NA TRBJ2-2 14 TRBV6-4 NA
TGCGCCAGCAGCGTTCCGGGACAGACGAACACCGGGGAGCTGTTTTTT CASSVPGQTNTGELFF TRBD1 TRBJ2-2 16 TRBV5-1 NA
TGCAGCGTTGACAGGGGTTATACCGGGGAGCTGTTTTTT CSVDRGYTGELFF NA TRBJ2-2 13 TRBV29-1 NA
TGTGCCAGCAGCCCTTACTCTGGAAACACCATATATTTT CASSPYSGNTIYF NA TRBJ1-3 13 TRBV9 NA
TGCGCCAGCAGCTTATGGACAGGGGGGTCCCCCATCACAGATACGCAGTATTTT CASSLWTGGSPITDTQYF TRBD1 TRBJ2-3 18 TRBV5-1 NA